Below, 9 T cell receptor beta chains from the same sample are listed, as sequenced in a study of T-cell memory formation after mild COVID-19. One entry per CDR3 protein results from TCRdb running MiXCR on the 5' RACE reads. The sample records about 110,000 distinct CDR3 sequences, 15% to 20% being singletons. Source material: PBMCs or a T cell subset sorted from them (not recorded which). The source is a man aged 18 to 29 who had mild COVID-19 (a few samples of this study predate the infection). Cell type and time point are not known.

This clonotype has a handful of counts. The J gene is TRBJ2-3, the V gene TRBV29-1; TRBD1 is a possible D gene (5 bases). Germline CDR1 reads SQVTM; CDR2 reads ANQGSEA. The CDR3 spans 18 residues. V lost 4 bases and J lost 0, with 23 bases in between. The CDR3: CSVAMGGHSTTSTDTQYF. CDR3 nucleotide sequence: TGCAGCGTTGCGATGGGTGGACACTCCACAACGAGCACAGATACGCAGTATTTT.

This clonotype showed up just a few times. The rearrangement joins TRBV5-1 to TRBJ2-7, with 8 nucleotides matching TRBD1. J was trimmed by 4 bases and V by 4 bases; bases with no gene match: 10. CDR3 length: 15 residues. CDR1 is SGHRS and CDR2 is YFSETQ in the germline V gene. The CDR3 DNA reads as TGCGCCAGCAGCGTAGGGACAGGAGACAAGTACGAGCAGTACTTC. This translates into CASSVGTGDKYEQYF.

This clonotype was detected only a few times. The chain uses TRBV7-2 and TRBJ1-1, with 8 bases aligning to TRBD1. The CDR3 length is 14 residues. V lost 5 bases to trimming and J lost 5 bases; unmatched junction nucleotides: 7. Germline V gene data show CDR1 as SGHTA and CDR2 as FQGNSA. The DNA for the CDR3 is TGTGCCAGCAGCGTCACAGGGGGGGAGACTGAAGCTTTCTTT. Translating gives CASSVTGGETEAFF. The variable domain in full, with the rest retrieved from reference TRBV7-2 and TRBJ1-1, is GAGVSQSPSNKVTEKGKDVELRCDPISGHTALYWYRQSLGQGLEFLIYFQGNSAPDKSGLPSDRFSAERTGGSVSTLTIQRTQQEDSAVYLCASSVTGGETEAFFGQGTRLTVV.

This clonotype came up a few times. The chain joins TRBV4-3 to TRBJ1-6; no definite D call. Germline CDR1 and CDR2: LGHNA and YSLEER. The CDR3 spans 16 residues. Trimming stripped 0 bases from V and 9 bases from J, with 15 bases between. The CDR3 bases are TGCGCCAGCAGCCAAGAGCAAAACAGCCTTACTTCACCCCTCCACTTT. This gives the protein CASSQEQNSLTSPLHF.

The chain is built from TRBV18 and TRBJ1-2; 10 bases are shared with TRBD1. V gave up 3 bases and J gave up 8 bases; unmatched junction bases: 6. Germline-derived CDR1 and CDR2 are KGHSH and LQKENI. The CDR3 is made up of 14 amino acids. This CDR3 reads CASSPSGTGDGYTF. In DNA form, the CDR3 reads TGTGCCAGCTCACCCTCCGGGACAGGGGACGGCTACACCTTC.

The chain has TRBV20-1 and TRBJ1-1; TRBD1 agrees at 9 bases. The CDR3 is made up of 13 amino acids. CDR1 and CDR2 (germline): DFQATT, SNEGSKA (reference sequence). J was trimmed by 2 bases and V by 7 bases; bases with no gene match: 5. CDR3 sequence reads: CSGWTGDNTEAFF. CDR3 nucleotides: TGCAGTGGATGGACAGGGGACAACACTGAAGCTTTCTTT.

The rearrangement joins TRBV5-1 to TRBJ2-3; 9 nucleotides agree with TRBD1. CDR3 size: 15 residues. The V and J ends lost 4 bases and 4 bases, in that order; junction bases with no gene match: 7. CDR1 is SGHRS, CDR2 YFSETQ, per germline. In nucleotides, the CDR3 is TGCGCCAGCAGCCTGGGACAGGGAAAGGCAGATACGCAGTATTTT. Translated, it gives CASSLGQGKADTQYF.

This clonotype has more than one count but fewer than ten. The CDR3 region is CATSDPGVDTQYF. The CDR3 DNA is TGTGCCACCAGTGACCCCGGAGTGGATACGCAGTATTTT. The chain carries TRBV24-1 and TRBJ2-3; D is unclear. Trimming left V 4 bases short and J 6 bases short, with 10 bases between. The CDR3 length is 13 residues. Per the germline V gene, CDR1 is KGHDR and CDR2 is SFDVKD.

This clonotype was seen ten or more times. The chain recombines TRBV29-1 with TRBJ2-7, with D unclear. V shed 6 bases and J shed 6 bases, with 21 bases lying between them. CDR1 SQVTM and CDR2 ANQGSEA come from the germline V gene. CDR3 length: 14 residues. The CDR3 DNA reads as TGCAGCGTAGGAGAAGGGAACACCTTTTCCGAGCAGTACTTC. Amino acids: CSVGEGNTFSEQYF.